The rows below give T cell receptor beta chains drawn from one sample of a study of cytomegalovirus exposure and HLA in healthy donors. The protocol was immunoSEQ multiplex PCR, while the TCRdb copy is restricted to in-frame clones and leaves out a portion. Among more than 150,000 clones listed, approximately 84% were seen once. Sequencing used PBMCs. The receptors were sampled from a man aged 50-60 years in good health and CMV-seronegative. The CDR3 runs from the conserved cysteine through the conserved F or W. The order of the fields is clone size, J gene, V gene, D gene, CDR3 protein, CDR3 DNA. D genes are given only for firm matches. A row's size may be missing; if present it is once, few, many or a size class.

clone size: -; J gene: TRBJ2-3; V gene: TRBV2; D gene: TRBD2; CDR3 protein: CASSRSGVPTDTQYF; CDR3 DNA: TGTGCCAGCAGTCGTAGCGGGGTCCCCACAGATACGCAGTATTTT
clone size: -; J gene: TRBJ2-5; V gene: TRBV7-2; D gene: TRBD2; CDR3 protein: CASSLGGRGGGETQYF; CDR3 DNA: TGTGCCAGCAGCTTAGGAGGGCGGGGGGGCGGTGAGACCCAGTACTTC
clone size: -; J gene: TRBJ1-2; V gene: TRBV27; D gene: TRBD1; CDR3 protein: CASSSGTGPHYGYTF; CDR3 DNA: TGTGCCAGCAGCTCGGGGACAGGCCCACACTATGGCTACACCTTC
clone size: -; J gene: TRBJ2-1; V gene: TRBV2; D gene: -; CDR3 protein: CASSVEGYEQFF; CDR3 DNA: TGTGCCAGCAGTGTCGAGGGCTATGAGCAGTTCTTC
clone size: -; J gene: TRBJ1-1; V gene: TRBV6-6; D gene: -; CDR3 protein: CASGGGTEAFF; CDR3 DNA: TGTGCCAGCGGGGGAGGCACTGAAGCTTTCTTT
clone size: -; J gene: TRBJ2-5; V gene: TRBV20-1; D gene: -; CDR3 protein: CSARRGETQYF; CDR3 DNA: TGCAGTGCTAGACGGGGGGAGACCCAGTACTTC
clone size: -; J gene: TRBJ1-5; V gene: TRBV2; D gene: TRBD1; CDR3 protein: CASSWTGRNQPQHF; CDR3 DNA: TGTGCCAGCAGCTGGACAGGGAGGAATCAGCCCCAGCATTTT
clone size: -; J gene: TRBJ2-1; V gene: TRBV6-1; D gene: -; CDR3 protein: CASTSVRREQFF; CDR3 DNA: TGCGCCAGCACCTCCGTAAGGAGAGAGCAGTTCTTC
clone size: -; J gene: TRBJ2-1; V gene: TRBV7-2; D gene: -; CDR3 protein: CASSLSSYNEQFF; CDR3 DNA: TGTGCCAGCAGCCTTAGCTCCTACAATGAGCAGTTCTTC
clone size: -; J gene: TRBJ1-1; V gene: TRBV5-1; D gene: TRBD1; CDR3 protein: CASSSGQGGGVAFF; CDR3 DNA: TGCGCCAGCAGCTCCGGACAGGGGGGCGGTGTAGCTTTCTTT
clone size: -; J gene: TRBJ1-2; V gene: TRBV7-2; D gene: -; CDR3 protein: CASSGGALSHNSYGYTF; CDR3 DNA: TGTGCCAGCAGCGGAGGAGCCCTATCACATAATTCCTATGGCTACACCTTC
clone size: -; J gene: TRBJ2-7; V gene: TRBV12-5; D gene: -; CDR3 protein: CASGRQAYEQYF; CDR3 DNA: TGTGCTAGTGGCCGACAGGCCTACGAGCAGTACTTC
clone size: -; J gene: TRBJ2-5; V gene: TRBV5-1; D gene: TRBD1; CDR3 protein: CASSGSGTGDLKYF; CDR3 DNA: TGCGCCAGCAGCGGGTCCGGGACAGGCGATTTGAAGTACTTC
clone size: few; J gene: TRBJ2-7; V gene: TRBV25-1; D gene: -; CDR3 protein: CASRSPGYEQYF; CDR3 DNA: TGTGCCAGCAGGAGCCCAGGGTACGAGCAGTACTTC
clone size: -; J gene: TRBJ1-1; V gene: TRBV5-8; D gene: -; CDR3 protein: CASSLTLNTEAFF; CDR3 DNA: TGTGCCAGCAGCTTGACACTGAACACTGAAGCTTTCTTT
clone size: -; J gene: TRBJ2-7; V gene: TRBV2; D gene: -; CDR3 protein: CASSGGGLALYEQYF; CDR3 DNA: TGTGCCAGCAGTGGGGGGGGGCTAGCCCTTTACGAGCAGTACTTC
clone size: -; J gene: TRBJ1-3; V gene: TRBV11-2; D gene: TRBD1; CDR3 protein: CASSLRTGGTGNTIYF; CDR3 DNA: TGTGCCAGCAGCCTAAGGACAGGGGGCACTGGAAACACCATATATTTT
clone size: -; J gene: TRBJ1-5; V gene: TRBV25-1; D gene: TRBD1; CDR3 protein: CASSANTGANQPQHF; CDR3 DNA: TGTGCCAGCAGTGCCAACACAGGGGCAAATCAGCCCCAGCATTTT
clone size: once; J gene: TRBJ2-7; V gene: TRBV7-2; D gene: -; CDR3 protein: CASSLGLGDTMQYF; CDR3 DNA: TGTGCCAGCAGCTTAGGCCTAGGTGATACGATGCAGTACTTC
clone size: -; J gene: TRBJ2-7; V gene: TRBV7-2; D gene: TRBD2; CDR3 protein: CASSFRGDTTYEQYF; CDR3 DNA: TGTGCCAGCAGCTTCCGGGGGGATACCACCTACGAGCAGTACTTC
clone size: -; J gene: TRBJ2-1; V gene: TRBV29-1; D gene: TRBD2; CDR3 protein: CSVGAGGPYNEQFF; CDR3 DNA: TGCAGCGTTGGAGCGGGGGGCCCCTACAATGAGCAGTTCTTC
clone size: -; J gene: TRBJ1-5; V gene: TRBV7-2; D gene: -; CDR3 protein: CASSLVWGGGQPQHF; CDR3 DNA: TGTGCCAGCAGCTTAGTCTGGGGAGGAGGTCAGCCCCAGCATTTT
clone size: -; J gene: TRBJ2-7; V gene: TRBV2; D gene: -; CDR3 protein: CASSADTSSYEQYF; CDR3 DNA: TGTGCCAGCAGTGCGGACACGAGCTCCTACGAGCAGTACTTC
clone size: -; J gene: TRBJ1-2; V gene: TRBV7-3; D gene: -; CDR3 protein: CASSLTLGSSYGYTF; CDR3 DNA: TGTGCCAGCAGCTTAACTCTGGGCAGTTCCTATGGCTACACCTTC
clone size: -; J gene: TRBJ1-1; V gene: TRBV7-2; D gene: -; CDR3 protein: CASSLAITGVAFF; CDR3 DNA: TGTGCCAGCAGCTTAGCAATAACGGGGGTAGCTTTCTTT
clone size: -; J gene: TRBJ1-1; V gene: TRBV10-3; D gene: -; CDR3 protein: CAINGGTFGTEAFF; CDR3 DNA: TGTGCCATCAACGGGGGAACCTTCGGGACTGAAGCTTTCTTT
clone size: -; J gene: TRBJ1-2; V gene: TRBV9; D gene: -; CDR3 protein: CASSEYRQDGYTF; CDR3 DNA: TGTGCCAGCAGCGAATACAGGCAAGATGGCTACACCTTC
clone size: -; J gene: TRBJ1-5; V gene: TRBV19; D gene: -; CDR3 protein: CASSYYAGGNQPQHF; CDR3 DNA: TGTGCCAGTAGTTACTATGCGGGGGGCAATCAGCCTCAGCATTTT
clone size: -; J gene: TRBJ2-5; V gene: TRBV7-2; D gene: -; CDR3 protein: CASSLVGAGAGRETQYF; CDR3 DNA: TGTGCCAGCAGCTTAGTCGGGGCGGGGGCGGGTCGAGAGACCCAGTACTTC
clone size: -; J gene: TRBJ1-5; V gene: TRBV13; D gene: TRBD1; CDR3 protein: CASSRGTGEHQPQHF; CDR3 DNA: TGTGCCAGCAGCAGAGGGACAGGGGAGCATCAGCCCCAGCATTTT
clone size: -; J gene: TRBJ2-7; V gene: TRBV9; D gene: TRBD2; CDR3 protein: CASSPSGGFYEQYF; CDR3 DNA: TGTGCCAGCAGCCCTAGCGGGGGGTTCTACGAGCAGTACTTC
clone size: -; J gene: TRBJ2-4; V gene: TRBV9; D gene: TRBD1; CDR3 protein: CASSVDSGTGVDIQYF; CDR3 DNA: TGTGCCAGCAGCGTAGATTCGGGGACAGGGGTTGACATTCAGTACTTC
clone size: -; J gene: TRBJ1-1; V gene: TRBV9; D gene: -; CDR3 protein: CASSVESVGTEAFF; CDR3 DNA: TGTGCCAGCAGCGTAGAGAGCGTCGGCACTGAAGCTTTCTTT
clone size: -; J gene: TRBJ1-3; V gene: TRBV10-3; D gene: -; CDR3 protein: CAISEPTDSGNTIYF; CDR3 DNA: TGTGCCATCAGTGAGCCTACAGACTCTGGAAACACCATATATTTT
clone size: -; J gene: TRBJ2-7; V gene: TRBV6-6; D gene: TRBD1; CDR3 protein: CASSYNRDSYEQYF; CDR3 DNA: TGTGCCAGCAGTTACAACCGGGACAGTTACGAGCAGTACTTC
clone size: -; J gene: TRBJ2-7; V gene: TRBV11-2; D gene: -; CDR3 protein: CASSLGLYEQYF; CDR3 DNA: TGTGCCAGCAGCTTGGGCCTTTACGAGCAGTACTTC
clone size: once; J gene: TRBJ2-1; V gene: TRBV7-6; D gene: -; CDR3 protein: CASSAPGGPNNEQFF; CDR3 DNA: TGTGCCAGCAGCGCCCCCGGGGGGCCAAACAATGAGCAGTTCTTC
clone size: -; J gene: TRBJ1-4; V gene: TRBV7-2; D gene: -; CDR3 protein: CASSPIQGSGEKLFF; CDR3 DNA: TGTGCCAGCAGCCCGATACAGGGTTCGGGCGAAAAACTGTTTTTT
clone size: -; J gene: TRBJ1-1; V gene: TRBV12-5; D gene: -; CDR3 protein: CASGSTGNTEAFF; CDR3 DNA: TGTGCTAGTGGTTCGACAGGGAACACTGAAGCTTTCTTT
clone size: -; J gene: TRBJ1-5; V gene: TRBV7-8; D gene: -; CDR3 protein: CASSLAPGNQPQHF; CDR3 DNA: TGTGCCAGCAGCTTAGCCCCGGGGAATCAGCCCCAGCATTTT
clone size: -; J gene: TRBJ1-1; V gene: TRBV7-9; D gene: -; CDR3 protein: CASSNNRDNTEAFF; CDR3 DNA: TGTGCCAGCAGCAATAACAGGGATAACACTGAAGCTTTCTTT
clone size: -; J gene: TRBJ1-3; V gene: TRBV30; D gene: -; CDR3 protein: CAWSVGRGDFF; CDR3 DNA: TGTGCCTGGAGCGTAGGTCGGGGAGACTTTTTT
clone size: -; J gene: TRBJ2-2; V gene: TRBV6-5; D gene: -; CDR3 protein: CASGKTQGPSGELFF; CDR3 DNA: TGTGCCAGCGGAAAAACGCAGGGTCCCTCCGGGGAGCTGTTTTTT
clone size: few; J gene: TRBJ2-1; V gene: TRBV19; D gene: -; CDR3 protein: CASSKSGIQRGHNEQFF; CDR3 DNA: TGTGCCAGTAGTAAATCGGGTATTCAAAGGGGTCACAATGAGCAGTTCTTC
clone size: -; J gene: TRBJ2-7; V gene: TRBV10-1; D gene: TRBD1; CDR3 protein: CASRGPGQGGAEQYF; CDR3 DNA: TGCGCCAGCAGGGGACCGGGACAGGGTGGTGCCGAGCAGTACTTC